What follows are 15 T cell receptor beta chains derived from one specimen sequenced in a study of identifying expanded T cells in peripheral blood. Profiled with immunoSEQ multiplex PCR; TCRdb holds only in-frame clones, not every one. Found here are some 120,000 clones, around four fifths of them singletons; the top ten hold more than 2.5%. The source material was blood. These receptors were obtained from a person between 18 and 69 years old in good health.

This chain connects TRBV18 to TRBJ1-1, with D tentatively TRBD1 (5 bases). In germline, CDR1 is KGHSH, CDR2 LQKENI. The CDR3 extends over 14 amino acids. V dropped 4 bases and J dropped 6 bases, with 15 bases sitting between them. The CDR3 bases are TGTGCCAGCTCACAAATGACAGACTTCTCTGAAGCTTTCTTT. It yields the protein CASSQMTDFSEAFF. Looking up the rest from reference TRBV18 and TRBJ1-1 gives the full variable domain: NAGVMQNPRHLVRRRGQEARLRCSPMKGHSHVYWYRQLPEEGLKFMVYLQKENIIDESGMPKERFSAEFPKEGPSILRIQQVVRGDSAAYFCASSQMTDFSEAFFGQGTRLTVV.

The chain uses TRBV11-3 and TRBJ2-3, with D perhaps matching TRBD2 (6 bases). The length of the CDR3 is 16 residues. The V and J ends lost 2 bases and 3 bases respectively, with 15 bases between them. Germline V lookup: CDR1 SGHNT, CDR2 YENEEA. The CDR3 here is CASSLYRESWTDTQYF. Here the CDR3 DNA reads TGTGCCAGCAGCTTATATCGGGAGTCCTGGACAGATACGCAGTATTTT.

The genes are TRBV7-3 and TRBJ1-1; the D gene is possibly TRBD1 (5 bases). The CDR3 covers 13 residues. V was clipped by 2 bases and J by 4 bases, with 8 bases between them. Germline CDR1 is SGHTA and CDR2 is FQGTGA. CDR3 nucleotide sequence: TGTGCCAGCAGCTTAGGGGGAAGCACTGAAGCTTTCTTT. This translates into CASSLGGSTEAFF.

This rearrangement joins TRBV5-1 to TRBJ2-3, with 9 bases identical to TRBD2. J lost 2 bases, V lost 9 bases, and 10 bases had no gene match. The CDR3 runs 15 residues. Germline V CDR1 and CDR2: SGHRS, YFSETQ. The chain's CDR3 is CATARAGGVTDTQYF. Written as DNA, the CDR3 is TGCGCCACCGCCCGAGCGGGGGGCGTCACAGATACGCAGTATTTT.

This chain links TRBV2 with TRBJ2-7; D remains ambiguous. Germline loops: CDR1 SNHLY, CDR2 FYNNEI. The CDR3 runs to 12 residues. Trimming took 7 bases from V and 4 from J, leaving 11 bases between them. This CDR3 reads CASTRSGYEQYF. In DNA, the CDR3 is TGTGCCAGCACCCGTTCGGGTTACGAGCAGTACTTC.

V is TRBV27 and J is TRBJ2-7, with 11 bases aligning to TRBD1. The CDR3 consists of 15 residues. Germline V lookup: CDR1 MNHEY, CDR2 SMNVEV (reference sequence). Trimming at V came to 5 bases and at J to 4 bases, leaving 7 bases not matched to a gene. The CDR3: CASSLPGQGVYEQYF. The DNA for the CDR3 is TGTGCCAGCAGTCTACCGGGACAGGGGGTATACGAGCAGTACTTC.

The chain has TRBV5-1 and TRBJ2-7; D perhaps matches TRBD1 (6 bases). The CDR3 sequence is 16 residues long. V shed 0 bases and J shed 5 bases, with 18 bases lying between them. From germline, CDR1 is SGHRS and CDR2 YFSETQ. The CDR3 DNA reads TGCGCCAGCAGCTTGGCCCAGACAGGCAGCGCCCACGAGCAGTACTTC. It is translated as CASSLAQTGSAHEQYF.

This chain joins TRBV7-6 and TRBJ1-1; D is perhaps TRBD1 (6 bases). Germline-derived CDR1 and CDR2 are SGHVS and FNYEAQ. CDR3 length: 18 amino acids. Trimming took off 1 base at V and 0 bases at J, with 18 bases between the two ends. As DNA, the CDR3 is TGTGCCAGCAGCTTAGATCAGGGGTGGAGGGGAATGAACACTGAAGCTTTCTTT. It codes for CASSLDQGWRGMNTEAFF.

This chain connects TRBV5-1 to TRBJ1-6; TRBD1 matches 7 bases. The junction had 9 bases not matched to a gene; V was cut back by 0 bases and J by 3 bases. The germline gives CDR1 SGHRS, CDR2 YFSETQ. The CDR3 is 18 amino acids. The CDR3 nucleotides are TGCGCCAGCAGCTTGGAACCCCAAGGACAGGTCTATAATTCACCCCTCCACTTT. Amino acid sequence: CASSLEPQGQVYNSPLHF.

The J gene is TRBJ2-1, the V gene TRBV4-3; D may be TRBD2 (7 bases). The CDR3 is 16 residues long. Trimming stripped 0 bases from V and 9 bases from J, with 18 bases between. Looked up from germline, CDR1 is LGHNA and CDR2 is YSLEER. The CDR3 coding sequence is TGCGCCAGCAGCCAAGATTTTCGGGGGGCGCAGGTTGAGCAGTTCTTC. Residues: CASSQDFRGAQVEQFF.

V and J are TRBV2 and TRBJ1-2; D remains unclear. V gave up 7 bases and J gave up 2 bases, with 20 bases separating them. The germline V gene encodes CDR1 SNHLY and CDR2 FYNNEI. CDR3 size: 16 residues. In DNA form, the CDR3 reads TGTGCCAGCAAAAAGGACGTTGGTGGGAACAACTATGGCTACACCTTC. It is translated as CASKKDVGGNNYGYTF.

The chain carries TRBV11-2 and TRBJ2-7, with 7 bases fitting TRBD2. CDR1 SGHAT and CDR2 FQNNGV come from the germline V gene. The junction had 18 bases not matched to a gene; V was cut back by 2 bases and J by 2 bases. This CDR3 contains 19 residues. The chain's CDR3 is CASSLYPPAEVGGAYEQYF. CDR3 nucleotide sequence: TGTGCCAGCAGCTTATATCCCCCGGCTGAGGTTGGGGGGGCCTACGAGCAGTACTTC. Full variable domain (rest looked up from reference TRBV11-2 and TRBJ2-7): EAGVAQSPRYKIIEKRQSVAFWCNPISGHATLYWYQQILGQGPKLLIQFQNNGVVDDSQLPKDRFSAERLKGVDSTLKIQPAKLEDSAVYLCASSLYPPAEVGGAYEQYFGPGTRLTVT.

The chain recombines TRBV19 with TRBJ1-1; D gene uncertain. The germline V gene has CDR1 LNHDA and CDR2 SQIVND (reference sequence). The V and J ends lost 7 bases and 4 bases respectively, with 16 bases between them. This CDR3 is 14 amino acids long. CDR3 region: CASTPWMEFTEAFF. The CDR3 nucleotides are TGTGCCAGTACCCCATGGATGGAGTTCACTGAAGCTTTCTTT. Full variable domain (missing parts from reference TRBV19 and TRBJ1-1): DGGITQSPKYLFRKEGQNVTLSCEQNLNHDAMYWYRQDPGQGLRLIYYSQIVNDFQKGDIAEGYSVSREKKESFPLTVTSAQKNPTAFYLCASTPWMEFTEAFFGQGTRLTVV.

This chain connects TRBV12-5 to TRBJ2-7, with 9 bases fitting TRBD1. V shed 1 base, J shed 3 bases, and the junction held 16 bases outside the gene matches. CDR1 is LGHNT and CDR2 is FRNRAP in the germline V gene. The CDR3 is 19 residues long. The CDR3 here is CASGLERRQRTGVNYEQYF. The CDR3 DNA follows: TGTGCTAGTGGTTTGGAACGTAGGCAGCGGACAGGGGTCAACTACGAGCAGTACTTC.

J is TRBJ1-2 and V is TRBV11-2; tentative D call: TRBD1 (5 bases). Looked up from germline, CDR1 is SGHAT and CDR2 is FQNNGV. The CDR3 runs to 15 residues. V gave up 6 bases and J gave up 2 bases, with 16 bases separating them. CDR3 in amino acids: CASRPFVRENYGYTF. DNA for the CDR3: TGTGCCAGCAGACCCTTTGTCAGGGAGAACTATGGCTACACCTTC.